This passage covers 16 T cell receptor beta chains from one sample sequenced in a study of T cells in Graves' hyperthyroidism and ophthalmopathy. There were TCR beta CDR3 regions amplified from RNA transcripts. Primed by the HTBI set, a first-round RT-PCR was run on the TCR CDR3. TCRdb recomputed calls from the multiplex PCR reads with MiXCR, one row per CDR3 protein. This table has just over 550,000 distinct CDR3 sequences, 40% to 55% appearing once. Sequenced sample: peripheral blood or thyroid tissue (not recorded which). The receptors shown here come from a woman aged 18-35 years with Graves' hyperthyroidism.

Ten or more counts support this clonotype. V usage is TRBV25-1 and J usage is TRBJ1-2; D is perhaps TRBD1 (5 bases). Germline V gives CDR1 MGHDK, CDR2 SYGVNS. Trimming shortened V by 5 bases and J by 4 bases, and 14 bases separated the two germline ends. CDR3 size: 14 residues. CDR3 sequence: CASSYEGRGYGYTF. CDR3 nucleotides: TGTGCCAGCAGTTATGAGGGGCGCGGCTATGGCTACACCTTC.

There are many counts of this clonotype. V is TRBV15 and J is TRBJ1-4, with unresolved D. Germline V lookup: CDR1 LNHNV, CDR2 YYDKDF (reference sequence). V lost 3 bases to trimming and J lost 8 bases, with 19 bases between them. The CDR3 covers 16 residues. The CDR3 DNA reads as TGTGCCACCAGCAGCTGGGAGGGAGAGAAGCTAGAAAAACTGTTTTTT. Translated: CATSSWEGEKLEKLFF.

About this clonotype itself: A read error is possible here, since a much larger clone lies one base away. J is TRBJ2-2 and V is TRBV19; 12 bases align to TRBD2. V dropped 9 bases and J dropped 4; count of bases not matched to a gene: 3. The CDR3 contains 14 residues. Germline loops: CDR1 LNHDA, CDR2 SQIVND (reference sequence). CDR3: CASRTSGVTGELFF. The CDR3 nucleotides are TGTGCCAGCAGGACTAGCGGGGTCACCGGGGAGCTGTTTTTT.

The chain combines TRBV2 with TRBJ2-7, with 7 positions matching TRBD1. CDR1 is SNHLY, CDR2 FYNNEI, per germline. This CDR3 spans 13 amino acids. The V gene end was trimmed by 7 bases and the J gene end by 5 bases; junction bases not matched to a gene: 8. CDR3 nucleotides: TGTGCCAGCAACCCACAGGGGATCCACGAGCAGTACTTC. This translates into CASNPQGIHEQYF.

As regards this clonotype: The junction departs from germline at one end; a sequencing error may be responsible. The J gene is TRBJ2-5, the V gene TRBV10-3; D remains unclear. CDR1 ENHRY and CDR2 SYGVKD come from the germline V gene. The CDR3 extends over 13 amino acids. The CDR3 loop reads CASSYSKPETQYF. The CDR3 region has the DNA TGTGCCAGCAGTTACTCGAAACCCGAGACCCAGTACTTC.

In DNA form, the CDR3 reads TGCAGCGTTGGGGGTGTAGGCAATCAGCCCCAGCATTTT. As protein: CSVGGVGNQPQHF. The chain carries TRBV29-1 and TRBJ1-5; D unclear. The V end was cut by 4 bases, the J end by 2 bases, with 9 bases between. The CDR3 loop spans 13 amino acids. Per germline, CDR1 SQVTM and CDR2 ANQGSEA.

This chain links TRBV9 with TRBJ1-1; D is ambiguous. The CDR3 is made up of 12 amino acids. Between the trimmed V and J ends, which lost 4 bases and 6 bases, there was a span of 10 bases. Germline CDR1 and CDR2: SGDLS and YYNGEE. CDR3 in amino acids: CASSPSGAEAFF. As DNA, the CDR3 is TGTGCCAGCAGCCCGTCCGGGGCTGAAGCTTTCTTT. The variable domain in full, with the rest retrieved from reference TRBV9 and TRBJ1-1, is DSGVTQTPKHLITATGQRVTLRCSPRSGDLSVYWYQQSLDQGLQFLIQYYNGEERAKGNILERFSAQQFPDLHSELNLSSLELGDSALYFCASSPSGAEAFFGQGTRLTVV.

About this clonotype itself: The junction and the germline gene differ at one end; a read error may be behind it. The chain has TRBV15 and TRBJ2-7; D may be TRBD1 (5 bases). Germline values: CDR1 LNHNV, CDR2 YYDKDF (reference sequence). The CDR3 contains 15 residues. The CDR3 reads CATKTKKGSSYGQYF. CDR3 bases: TGTGCCACCAAAACGAAGAAGGGGTCCTCCTACGGGCAGTACTTC.

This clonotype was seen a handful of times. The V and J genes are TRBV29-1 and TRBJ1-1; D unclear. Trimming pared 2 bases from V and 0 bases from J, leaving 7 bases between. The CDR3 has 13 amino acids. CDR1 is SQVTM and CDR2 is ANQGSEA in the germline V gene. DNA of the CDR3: TGCAGCGTTGAATCGGACTTGAACACTGAAGCTTTCTTT. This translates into CSVESDLNTEAFF.

The CDR3 region is CSVEDRELFF. CDR3 sequence (DNA): TGCAGCGTTGAAGATCGGGAGCTGTTTTTT. The chain has TRBV29-1 and TRBJ2-2; unclear D gene. CDR3 length: 10 residues. Trimming pared 0 bases from V and 9 bases from J, leaving 2 bases between. Germline V gene sequence: CDR1 SQVTM, CDR2 ANQGSEA.

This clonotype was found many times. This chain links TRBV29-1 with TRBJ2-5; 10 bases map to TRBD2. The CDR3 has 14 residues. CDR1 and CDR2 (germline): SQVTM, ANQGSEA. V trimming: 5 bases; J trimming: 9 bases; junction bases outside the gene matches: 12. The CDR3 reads CSVLGTSANLAQYF. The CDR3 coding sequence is TGCAGCGTTCTAGGGACTAGCGCCAATTTGGCCCAGTACTTC.

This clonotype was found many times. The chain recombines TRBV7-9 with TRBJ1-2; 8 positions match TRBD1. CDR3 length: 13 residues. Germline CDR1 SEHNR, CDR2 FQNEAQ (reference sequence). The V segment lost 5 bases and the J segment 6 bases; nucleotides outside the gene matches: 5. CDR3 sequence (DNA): TGTGCCAGCAGCCGAGACAGGGGAGATGGCTACACCTTC. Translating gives CASSRDRGDGYTF.

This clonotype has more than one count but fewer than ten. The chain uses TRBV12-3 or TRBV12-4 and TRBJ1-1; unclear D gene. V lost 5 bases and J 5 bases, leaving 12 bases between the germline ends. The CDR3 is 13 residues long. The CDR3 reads CASSDLGRTEAFF. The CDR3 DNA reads TGTGCCAGCAGTGACCTAGGGCGGACTGAAGCTTTCTTT.

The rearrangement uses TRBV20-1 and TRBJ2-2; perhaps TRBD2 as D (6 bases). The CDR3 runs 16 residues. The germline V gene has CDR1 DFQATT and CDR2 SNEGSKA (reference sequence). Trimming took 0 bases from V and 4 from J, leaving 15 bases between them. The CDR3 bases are TGCAGTGCTAGAGATTTTGTGGACGGGAGCACCGGGGAGCTGTTTTTT. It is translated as CSARDFVDGSTGELFF.

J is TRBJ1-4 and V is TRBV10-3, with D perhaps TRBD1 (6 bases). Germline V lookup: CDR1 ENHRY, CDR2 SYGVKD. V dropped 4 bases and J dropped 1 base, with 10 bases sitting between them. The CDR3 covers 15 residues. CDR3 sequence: CAISGEGGTNEKLFF. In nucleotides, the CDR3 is TGTGCCATCAGTGGGGAAGGGGGAACTAATGAAAAACTGTTTTTT.

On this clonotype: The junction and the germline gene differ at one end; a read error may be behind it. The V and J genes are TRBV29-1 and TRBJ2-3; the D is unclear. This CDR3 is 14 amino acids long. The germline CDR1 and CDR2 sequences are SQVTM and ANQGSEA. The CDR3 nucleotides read TGCAGCGTTGAACTTAGTCTGAGCACAAATACGCAGTATTTT. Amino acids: CSVELSLSTNTQYF.